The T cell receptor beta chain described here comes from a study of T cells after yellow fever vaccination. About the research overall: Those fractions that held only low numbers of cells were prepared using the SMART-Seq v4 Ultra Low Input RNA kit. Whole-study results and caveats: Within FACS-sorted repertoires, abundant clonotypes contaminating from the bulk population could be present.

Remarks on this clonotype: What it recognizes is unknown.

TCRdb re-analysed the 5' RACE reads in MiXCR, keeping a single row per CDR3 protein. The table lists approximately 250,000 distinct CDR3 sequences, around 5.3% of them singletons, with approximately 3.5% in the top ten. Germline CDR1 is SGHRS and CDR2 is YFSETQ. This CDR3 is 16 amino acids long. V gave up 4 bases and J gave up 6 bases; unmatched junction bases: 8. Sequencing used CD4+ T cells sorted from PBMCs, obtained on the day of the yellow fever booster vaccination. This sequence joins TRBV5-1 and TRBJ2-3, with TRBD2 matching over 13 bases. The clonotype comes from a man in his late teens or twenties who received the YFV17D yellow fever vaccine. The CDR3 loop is CASSVLAGGVSDTQYF. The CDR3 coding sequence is TGCGCCAGCAGCGTACTAGCGGGGGGGGTATCGGATACGCAGTATTTT.